This TCR beta chain is from a study of PD-L1 blockade in urothelial cancer. Study-level information: Each participant's history included 0 to 3 prior chemotherapy regimens. Samples of blood were analyzed 3 weeks (second dose) and 6 weeks after treatment start.

Some clones are missing from TCRdb's copy, which holds only in-frame ones; the method was immunoSEQ multiplex PCR. This table has roughly 67,000 clones, approximately 84% appearing once. The time point was: pretreatment peripheral blood. The CDR3 loop spans 15 amino acids. Germline V CDR1 and CDR2: MNHNS, SASEGT. J was trimmed by 7 bases and V by 3 bases; bases with no gene match: 8. The receptor's source is a man between 60 and 70 years old with urothelial cancer. This specimen was PBMCs, taken around atezolizumab (anti-PD-L1) treatment. The V and J genes are TRBV6-1 and TRBJ2-3; 9 positions agree with TRBD2. CDR3 residues: CASSDISGGQNTQYF. For the CDR3, the DNA is TGTGCCAGCAGTGATATTAGCGGGGGTCAGAATACGCAGTATTTT.